This T cell receptor beta chain comes out of a study of T-cell memory formation after mild COVID-19. TCRdb ran MiXCR on the 5' RACE reads and lists one entry per CDR3 protein. The sample lists under 650,000 distinct CDR3 sequences, roughly 18% occurring once. This clonotype was picked up many times. After removal of 5 bases from V and 8 bases from J, the junction contained 13 bases not matched to a gene. Germline CDR1 reads SGHVS; CDR2 reads FQNEAQ. The CDR3 contains 16 residues. The V gene is TRBV7-8, the J gene TRBJ1-4; 8 positions agree with TRBD1. The sequenced sample consisted of PBMCs or a T cell subset sorted from them (not recorded which). The clonotype was recovered from an adult woman who had mild COVID-19 (a few samples of this study predate the infection). Cell type and time point are not known. The CDR3 protein is CASSPLVRGPGEKLFF. The CDR3 coding sequence is TGTGCCAGCAGCCCACTGGTCAGGGGGCCAGGAGAAAAACTGTTTTTT. Full variable domain (remainder filled in from reference TRBV7-8 and TRBJ1-4): GAGVSQSPRYKVAKRGQDVALRCDPISGHVSLFWYQQALGQGPEFLTYFQNEAQLDKSGLPSDRFFAERPEGSVSTLKIQRTQQEDSAVYLCASSPLVRGPGEKLFFGSGTQLSVL.